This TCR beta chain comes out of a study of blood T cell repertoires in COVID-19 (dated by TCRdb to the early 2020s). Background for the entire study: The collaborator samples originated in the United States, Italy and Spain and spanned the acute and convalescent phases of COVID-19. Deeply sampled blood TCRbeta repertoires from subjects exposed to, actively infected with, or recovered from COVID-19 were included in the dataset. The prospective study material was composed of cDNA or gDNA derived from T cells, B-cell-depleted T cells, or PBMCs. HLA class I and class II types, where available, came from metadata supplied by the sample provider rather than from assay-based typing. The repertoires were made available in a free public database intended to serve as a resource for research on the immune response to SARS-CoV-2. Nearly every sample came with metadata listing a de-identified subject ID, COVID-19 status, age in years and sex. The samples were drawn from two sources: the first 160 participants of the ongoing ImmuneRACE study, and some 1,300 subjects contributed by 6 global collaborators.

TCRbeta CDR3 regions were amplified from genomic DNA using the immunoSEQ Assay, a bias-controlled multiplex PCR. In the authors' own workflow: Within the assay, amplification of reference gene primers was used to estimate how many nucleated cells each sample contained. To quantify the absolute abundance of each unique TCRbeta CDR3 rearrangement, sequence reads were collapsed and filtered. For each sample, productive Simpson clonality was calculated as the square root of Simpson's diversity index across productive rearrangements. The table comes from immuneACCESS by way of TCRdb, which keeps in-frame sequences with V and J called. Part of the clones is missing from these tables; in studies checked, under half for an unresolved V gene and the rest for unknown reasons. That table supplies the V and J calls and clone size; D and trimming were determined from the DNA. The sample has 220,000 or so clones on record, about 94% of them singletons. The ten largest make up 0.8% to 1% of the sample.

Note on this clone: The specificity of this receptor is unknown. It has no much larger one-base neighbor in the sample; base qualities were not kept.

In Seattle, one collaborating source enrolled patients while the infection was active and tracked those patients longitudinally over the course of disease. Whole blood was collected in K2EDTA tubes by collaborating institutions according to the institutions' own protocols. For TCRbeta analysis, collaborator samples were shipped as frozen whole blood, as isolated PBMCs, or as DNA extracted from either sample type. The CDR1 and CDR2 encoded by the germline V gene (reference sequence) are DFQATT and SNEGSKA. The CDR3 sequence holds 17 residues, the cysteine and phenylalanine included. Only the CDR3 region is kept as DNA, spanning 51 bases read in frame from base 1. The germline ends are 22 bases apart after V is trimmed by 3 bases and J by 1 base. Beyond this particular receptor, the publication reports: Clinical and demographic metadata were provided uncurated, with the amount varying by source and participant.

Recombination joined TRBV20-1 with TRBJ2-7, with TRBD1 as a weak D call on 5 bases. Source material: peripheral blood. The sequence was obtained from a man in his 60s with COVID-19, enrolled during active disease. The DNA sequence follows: TGCAGTGCTAGTTCCCCTAGGGGTTACAGGTTGTCCTACGAGCAGTACTTC. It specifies CSASSPRGYRLSYEQYF.